Listed below are T cell receptor beta chains from one sample, sequenced in a study of T cell repertoires in cytomegalovirus infection. From the reads, TCRdb called clonotypes with MiXCR, one entry per CDR3 protein. The top ten clones hold around an eighth of a sample with about 890,000 distinct CDR3 sequences, approximately 32% of them seen once. Their antigens are not known. The sequencing used cultured CD8+ T cells from PBMCs, collected from culture after CMV antigen stimulation. The receptors come from a human donor in good health (CMV status not recorded). Some clones in this sample may be carry-over from other donors' samples. Both conserved end residues are part of each CDR3. The D gene is left open where the match is weak.

V gene	D gene	CDR3 protein
TRBV4-2	TRBD1	CASSQRTGRTDTQYF
TRBV6-2/TRBV6-3	TRBD1	CASSYRDRSYEQYF
TRBV2	TRBD2	CATLAGHETQYF
TRBV7-8	-	CASSGTGPSGNTIYF
TRBV15	-	CATSRGERETQYF
TRBV7-8	TRBD1	CASSQGQGANGYTF
TRBV20-1	-	CSARDPGGWHTEAFF
TRBV6-2/TRBV6-3	-	CASSIGEDPYGYTF
TRBV4-3	TRBD2	CASSQVLAGRTDTQYF
TRBV6-1	-	CASSGMTVSGNTIYF
TRBV7-2	-	CASSPYRETQYF
TRBV28	TRBD2	CASSSAREGAEYNEQFF
TRBV14	-	CASSYFSQGQETQYF
TRBV20-1	-	CSAPSDLNYGYTF
TRBV2	-	CASSGAMDRRGTLHYEQYF
TRBV19	TRBD2	CASSAFGLGEDEQFF
TRBV5-6	-	CASRTQGGYTF
TRBV12-3/TRBV12-4	-	CASSFRGNGDTEAFF
TRBV19	-	CASSGGNNQPQHF
TRBV29-1	TRBD1	CSVEGTGTYNEQFF
TRBV20-1	-	CSARISTYYGYTF
TRBV7-9	-	CASSLTGGRNTGELFF
TRBV7-2	TRBD1	CASSLTRGPPNNEQFF
TRBV5-5	-	CASSVLFRTTNEKLFF
TRBV7-9	-	CASSPLAGGRSGGYTF